What follows are 25 T cell receptor beta chains derived from one specimen sequenced in a study of molecular identifiers for immune sequencing clone quantification. TCRdb ran MiXCR on the PCR reads and lists one entry per CDR3 protein. The sample records 490,000 or so distinct CDR3 sequences, roughly 26% being singletons. Sequences were obtained from naive CD8+ T cells from blood, with Jurkat cell RNA spiked in. Subset here: FACS-sorted CD8+CD4-CCR7+CD45RA+ naive T cells. The receptors derive from a human donor in good health. Some libraries in this study had Jurkat cell RNA spiked in.

This clonotype was seen only a few times. This chain uses TRBV4-3 with TRBJ2-6, with D hard to call. Germline CDR1 LGHNA, CDR2 YSLEER. This CDR3 is 15 amino acids long. V was trimmed by 4 bases and J by 0 bases, leaving 7 bases between them. DNA of the CDR3: TGCGCCAGCAGCCCTTGGTACTCTGGGGCCAACGTCCTGACTTTC. Encoded protein: CASSPWYSGANVLTF.

This clonotype was seen a few times. The J gene is TRBJ1-5, the V gene TRBV2; 7 bases match TRBD1. Germline-derived CDR1 and CDR2 are SNHLY and FYNNEI. V lost 1 base, J lost 5 bases, and 8 bases stayed unmatched. The CDR3 has 16 amino acids. The CDR3 nucleotides are TGTGCCAGCAGTGAAGGGTTGGCCCAGGGGGATCAGCCCCAGCATTTT. Its protein product is CASSEGLAQGDQPQHF.

As for this clonotype: Given a much more abundant clone one base away, this may be a read error. The V and J genes are TRBV13 and TRBJ2-7, with D perhaps TRBD1 or TRBD2 (5 bases each). This CDR3 contains 15 residues. The germline V gene has CDR1 PRHDT and CDR2 FYEKMQ (reference sequence). The CDR3 here is CAGSLTGAQWGEQYF. DNA for the CDR3: TGTGCCGGCAGCTTAACCGGGGCCCAATGGGGCGAGCAGTACTTC. Supplemented by reference TRBV13 and TRBJ2-7, the full variable domain reads AAGVIQSPRHLIKEKRETATLKCYPIPRHDTVYWYQQGPGQDPQFLISFYEKMQSDKGSIPDRFSAQQFSDYHSELNMSSLELGDSALYFCAGSLTGAQWGEQYFGPGTRLTVT.

About this clonotype: Possible read error: a much larger clone is one base away. V is TRBV20-1 and J is TRBJ2-7, with 10 bases fitting TRBD2. The trim removed 2 bases at V and 4 bases at J, leaving 8 bases unmatched. Per the germline V gene, CDR1 is DFQATT and CDR2 is SNEGSKA (reference sequence). The CDR3 contains 15 residues. The CDR3: CSARSVAGGRYEQYF. Written as DNA, the CDR3 is TGCAGTGCTAGATCCGTAGCGGGAGGTAGATACGAGCAGTACTTC.

The chain carries TRBV5-8 and TRBJ2-7; D might be TRBD1 (6 bases). The CDR3 runs to 17 residues. CDR1 SGHTS and CDR2 YDEGEE come from the germline V gene. Trimming stripped 0 bases from V and 4 bases from J, with 20 bases between. The CDR3 bases are TGTGCCAGCAGCTTGGATGGGCGACAGTTAGGGGGTTACGAGCAGTACTTC. It yields the protein CASSLDGRQLGGYEQYF.

This clonotype showed up many times. V gene TRBV27 combines with J gene TRBJ2-7, with a weak D call TRBD1 (6 bases). The length of the CDR3 is 13 residues. Between the trimmed V and J ends, which lost 4 bases and 2 bases, there was a span of 9 bases. Germline lookup yields CDR1 MNHEY and CDR2 SMNVEV (reference sequence). This CDR3 is CASSSGQPYEQYF. CDR3 DNA sequence: TGTGCCAGCAGTTCCGGACAGCCCTACGAGCAGTACTTC.

This clonotype was seen just once. This may be a read error, as it is one base from a much larger clone. The rearrangement uses TRBV4-2 and TRBJ2-7; 8 positions match TRBD2. The CDR3 length is 14 residues. Germline lookup yields CDR1 LGHNA and CDR2 YNFKEQ. The CDR3 nucleotides are TGTGCCAGCAGCCAAGGGATAGCGGGACAACCTGTTCACTTC. Translating it yields CASSQGIAGQPVHF.

This clonotype has a count of ten or more. V is TRBV5-1 and J is TRBJ1-3; D remains ambiguous. CDR3 length: 14 amino acids. CDR1 SGHRS and CDR2 YFSETQ come from the germline V gene. V shed 2 bases and J shed 0 bases, with 6 bases lying between them. The CDR3 region has the DNA TGCGCCAGCAGCTTCGAGAGCTCTGGAAACACCATATATTTT. It is translated as CASSFESSGNTIYF. The full variable domain, rest sourced from reference TRBV5-1 and TRBJ1-3, is KAGVTQTPRYLIKTRGQQVTLSCSPISGHRSVSWYQQTPGQGLQFLFEYFSETQRNKGNFPGRFSGRQFSNSRSEMNVSTLELGDSALYLCASSFESSGNTIYFGEGSWLTVV.

The chain employs TRBV27 and TRBJ1-1, with D tentatively TRBD1 (5 bases). Germline lookup yields CDR1 MNHEY and CDR2 SMNVEV (reference sequence). The CDR3 sequence is 14 residues long. Between the trimmed V and J ends, which lost 1 base and 1 base, there was a span of 7 bases. CDR3 protein: CASSLWDGNTEAFF. The CDR3 bases are TGTGCCAGCAGTTTATGGGACGGGAACACTGAAGCTTTCTTT.

In this sample, this clonotype turned up a few times. This rearrangement joins TRBV28 to TRBJ2-5; a weak D match, TRBD2 (5 bases). The V gene lost 5 bases and the J gene lost 4 bases, with 17 bases spanning the gap. Germline CDR1 and CDR2: MDHEN and SYDVKM. This CDR3 spans 15 amino acids. In DNA form, the CDR3 reads TGTGCCAGCAGTGAACCGGGAAGTCATGGAGAGACCCAGTACTTC. Translation: CASSEPGSHGETQYF.

This clonotype showed up just a few times. V is TRBV29-1 and J is TRBJ2-1, with TRBD1 identical over 9 bases. This CDR3 spans 14 amino acids. Per the germline V gene, CDR1 is SQVTM and CDR2 is ANQGSEA. With V trimmed by 6 bases and J by 4 bases, 7 bases remained unmatched. CDR3 residues: CSVGDRASYNEQFF. DNA for the CDR3: TGCAGCGTCGGGGACAGGGCCTCTTACAATGAGCAGTTCTTC.

The rearrangement uses TRBV28 and TRBJ2-7; 10 bases fit TRBD2. Per germline, CDR1 MDHEN and CDR2 SYDVKM. Losses at the gene ends were 5 bases for V and 0 bases for J; bases not matched to a gene: 4. The CDR3 has 15 residues. The CDR3 here is CASSTSGALSYEQYF. Written as DNA, the CDR3 is TGTGCCAGCAGTACTAGCGGGGCCCTCTCCTACGAGCAGTACTTC.

This chain joins TRBV5-1 and TRBJ2-3; 10 nucleotides align to TRBD1. J gave up 6 bases and V 4 bases, and 5 bases lay outside the gene matches. The CDR3 is 14 amino acids. Germline CDR1 and CDR2: SGHRS and YFSETQ. The CDR3 DNA reads as TGCGCCAGCAGCACCGGGACAGGGGTCGATACGCAGTATTTT. Its protein product is CASSTGTGVDTQYF.

This clonotype came up many times. The chain uses TRBV7-9 and TRBJ2-3; no definite D call. The CDR3 runs 15 residues. The ends were cut back, 3 bases at V and 5 bases at J, with 15 bases in the middle. Germline lookup yields CDR1 SEHNR and CDR2 FQNEAQ (reference sequence). CDR3 bases: TGTGCCAGCAGCTTTTCTTCTGGGATAGAAGATACGCAGTATTTT. Translated: CASSFSSGIEDTQYF.

In DNA, the CDR3 is TGTGCCAGCAGCTTAGGTTCCAGAGACTACGAGCAGTACTTC. It specifies CASSLGSRDYEQYF. The chain couples TRBV7-9 to TRBJ2-7; D gene unclear. The germline CDR1 and CDR2 sequences are SEHNR and FQNEAQ (reference sequence). With 1 base removed from V and 3 bases from J, the gap between germline ends came to 10 bases. This CDR3 contains 14 residues.

The J gene is TRBJ1-5, the V gene TRBV7-9, with D unclear. Germline V gives CDR1 SEHNR, CDR2 FQNEAQ (reference sequence). The ends were cut back, 0 bases at V and 2 bases at J, with 8 bases in the middle. The CDR3 has 15 residues. The CDR3 DNA sequence: TGTGCCAGCAGCTTAGCAGGGTTGGGCAATCAGCCCCAGCATTTT. This sequence encodes CASSLAGLGNQPQHF. Full variable domain (missing parts from reference TRBV7-9 and TRBJ1-5): DTGVSQNPRHKITKRGQNVTFRCDPISEHNRLYWYRQTLGQGPEFLTYFQNEAQLEKSRLLSDRFSAERPKGSFSTLEIQRTEQGDSAMYLCASSLAGLGNQPQHFGDGTRLSIL.

The chain couples TRBV7-6 to TRBJ2-1; TRBD2 matches 12 bases. The CDR3 is 17 residues long. From germline, CDR1 is SGHVS and CDR2 FNYEAQ. J gave up 7 bases and V 2 bases, and 9 bases lay outside the gene matches. This CDR3 reads CASSLTLSSGRGNEQFF. Here the CDR3 DNA reads TGTGCCAGCAGCTTAACTCTTTCTAGCGGGAGGGGAAATGAGCAGTTCTTC. Drawing the rest from reference TRBV7-6 and TRBJ2-1, the complete variable domain is GAGVSQSPRYKVTKRGQDVALRCDPISGHVSLYWYRQALGQGPEFLTYFNYEAQQDKSGLPNDRFSAERPEGSISTLTIQRTEQRDSAMYRCASSLTLSSGRGNEQFFGPGTRLTVL.

Only a few counts were recorded for this clonotype. V is TRBV5-8 and J is TRBJ1-1; D perhaps matches TRBD1 (5 bases). Germline-derived CDR1 and CDR2 are SGHTS and YDEGEE. The CDR3 runs 16 residues. Deletions cut 2 bases from V and 4 bases from J, with 18 bases between. Here the CDR3 DNA reads TGTGCCAGCAGCTTTTTACCCAAAATGGGGCCCACTGAAGCTTTCTTT. As protein: CASSFLPKMGPTEAFF.

In this sample, this clonotype turned up a few times. The V and J genes are TRBV11-2 and TRBJ2-7; D unresolved. The CDR3 runs 14 residues. The germline V and J ends were trimmed by 1 base and 7 bases, with 14 bases remaining between them. CDR1 SGHAT and CDR2 FQNNGV come from the germline V gene. This CDR3 is CASSLGTDWGEQYF. CDR3 nucleotides: TGTGCCAGCAGCTTAGGGACGGATTGGGGAGAGCAGTACTTC. The full variable domain, rest sourced from reference TRBV11-2 and TRBJ2-7, is EAGVAQSPRYKIIEKRQSVAFWCNPISGHATLYWYQQILGQGPKLLIQFQNNGVVDDSQLPKDRFSAERLKGVDSTLKIQPAKLEDSAVYLCASSLGTDWGEQYFGPGTRLTVT.

The chain couples TRBV20-1 to TRBJ1-5; 7 nucleotides match TRBD1. CDR1 DFQATT and CDR2 SNEGSKA come from the germline V gene (reference sequence). The CDR3 spans 19 residues. Trimming took 0 bases from V and 2 from J; bases not matched to a gene: 16. The CDR3 DNA sequence: TGCAGTGCTAGAGATTCGGGACGACAGGGACTGTATCGCAATCAGCCCCAGCATTTT. Residues: CSARDSGRQGLYRNQPQHF.

The chain carries TRBV4-3 and TRBJ2-6; possibly TRBD2 for D (6 bases). The CDR3 totals 18 residues. V shed 1 base and J shed 2 bases, with 15 bases lying between them. Germline V gene sequence: CDR1 LGHNA, CDR2 YSLEER. CDR3 nucleotides: TGCGCCAGCAGCCAAGGCAGTAGGCCGGGGGCTGGGGCCAACGTCCTGACTTTC. This codes for CASSQGSRPGAGANVLTF.

This clonotype was detected only a few times. This chain connects TRBV5-1 to TRBJ2-1; a possible D gene is TRBD2 (7 bases). Trimming took off 3 bases at V and 10 bases at J, with 20 bases between the two ends. Germline assignment: CDR1 SGHRS and CDR2 YFSETQ. This CDR3 region has 15 residues. CDR3 region: CASSSRWGGQEEQFF. In DNA, the CDR3 is TGCGCCAGCAGCTCTAGGTGGGGGGGCCAGGAGGAGCAGTTCTTC. The variable domain in full, with the rest retrieved from reference TRBV5-1 and TRBJ2-1, is KAGVTQTPRYLIKTRGQQVTLSCSPISGHRSVSWYQQTPGQGLQFLFEYFSETQRNKGNFPGRFSGRQFSNSRSEMNVSTLELGDSALYLCASSSRWGGQEEQFFGPGTRLTVL.

With regard to this clonotype: This may be a read error: a much more frequent sequence differs by one nucleotide. V and J are TRBV4-1 and TRBJ1-2; maybe TRBD1 (5 bases). The V gene lost 1 base and the J gene lost 4 bases, with 13 bases spanning the gap. The CDR3 contains 15 residues. Germline assignment: CDR1 MGHRA and CDR2 YSYEKL. CDR3 loop: CASSQAGPALYGYTF. CDR3 DNA: TGCGCCAGCAGCCAAGCAGGGCCAGCTCTCTATGGCTACACCTTC.

The CDR3, as DNA: TGCAGTGCTAGAGATCATTCTAAGAGCTCCTACGAGCAGTACTTC. Its protein is CSARDHSKSSYEQYF. V is TRBV20-1 and J is TRBJ2-7; no firm D call. Deletions cut 0 bases from V and 0 bases from J, with 12 bases between. This CDR3 is built from 15 residues. Per the germline V gene, CDR1 is DFQATT and CDR2 is SNEGSKA (reference sequence).

In regard to this clonotype: A read error may explain this, as a much larger clone is one base away. V gene TRBV20-1 combines with J gene TRBJ2-7; D is undetermined. The germline CDR1 and CDR2 sequences are DFQATT and SNEGSKA (reference sequence). Trimming pared 1 base from V and 3 bases from J, leaving 16 bases between. This CDR3 is 15 amino acids long. For the CDR3, the DNA is TGCAGTGCTAGAGCGGTCAGGCTTCAGGACTACGAGCAGTACTTC. Residues: CSARAVRLQDYEQYF.